A selection of T cell receptor beta chains follows, all from one sample in a study of control samples from healthy donors and cancer patients. Clones were read by immunoSEQ multiplex PCR, and TCRdb kept only the in-frame ones, dropping some. The sample carries some 200,000 clones, over 80% recorded once. Sequenced sample: blood. The source is a man aged 18 to 35 in good health. CDR3s include the opening cysteine and the closing phenylalanine or tryptophan. D genes are given only for firm matches. Clone sizes are given selectively: once, few, many, or a class where the clone is expanded.

abundance,j_gene,d_gene,v_gene,CDR3aa,CDR3nt
-,TRBJ1-2,-,TRBV18,CASSPGTRADGYTF,TGTGCCAGCTCACCAGGGACAAGGGCTGATGGCTACACCTTC
few,TRBJ2-2,-,TRBV12-3/TRBV12-4,CASDTAYTGELFF,TGTGCCAGCGATACAGCCTACACCGGGGAGCTGTTTTTT
once,TRBJ2-3,-,TRBV24-1,CATSDQRGGSTDTQYF,TGTGCCACCAGTGACCAGAGGGGGGGGTCCACAGATACGCAGTATTTT
-,TRBJ2-7,-,TRBV5-1,CASSAEGYEQYF,TGCGCCAGCAGTGCTGAAGGTTACGAGCAGTACTTC
-,TRBJ2-1,-,TRBV7-9,CASSPEGPSYNEQFF,TGTGCCAGCAGCCCCGAGGGGCCCTCCTACAATGAGCAGTTCTTC
-,TRBJ1-1,-,TRBV28,CASSFGGNTEAFF,TGTGCCAGCAGTTTTGGTGGGAACACTGAAGCTTTCTTT
-,TRBJ1-4,-,TRBV19,CASSIRGASTNEKLFF,TGTGCCAGTAGTATACGGGGGGCCTCAACTAATGAAAAACTGTTTTTT
-,TRBJ2-1,-,TRBV6-2/TRBV6-3,CASSYPYNEQFF,TGTGCCAGCAGTTACCCCTACAATGAGCAGTTCTTC
-,TRBJ2-1,-,TRBV5-1,CASQLQGEHEQFF,TGCGCCAGCCAACTACAGGGTGAGCATGAGCAGTTCTTC
-,TRBJ2-3,TRBD1,TRBV24-1,CATSDIRTGSDTQYF,TGTGCCACCAGTGATATTAGGACAGGGTCGGATACGCAGTATTTT
-,TRBJ1-1,TRBD1,TRBV5-1,CASSLEPGGYTEAFF,TGCGCCAGCAGCTTGGAGCCAGGGGGCTACACTGAAGCTTTCTTT